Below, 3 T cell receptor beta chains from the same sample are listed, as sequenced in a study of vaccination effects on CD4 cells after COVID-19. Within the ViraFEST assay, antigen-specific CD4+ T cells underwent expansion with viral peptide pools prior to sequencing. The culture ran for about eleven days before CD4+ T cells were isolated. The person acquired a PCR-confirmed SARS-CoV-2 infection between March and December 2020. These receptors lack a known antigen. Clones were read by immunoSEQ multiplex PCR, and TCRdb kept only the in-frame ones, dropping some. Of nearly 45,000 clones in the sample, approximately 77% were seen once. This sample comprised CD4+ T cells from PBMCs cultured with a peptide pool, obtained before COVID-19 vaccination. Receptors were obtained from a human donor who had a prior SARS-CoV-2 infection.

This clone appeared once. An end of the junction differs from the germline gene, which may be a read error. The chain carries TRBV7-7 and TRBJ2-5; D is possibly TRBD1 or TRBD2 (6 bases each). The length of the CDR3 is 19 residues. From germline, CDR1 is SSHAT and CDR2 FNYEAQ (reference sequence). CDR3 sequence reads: CASSLGFSSGGPPAETQYF. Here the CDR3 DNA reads TGTGCTAGCAGCTTAGGGTTTTCGTCCGGGGGCCCCCCTGCGGAGACCCAGTACTTC.

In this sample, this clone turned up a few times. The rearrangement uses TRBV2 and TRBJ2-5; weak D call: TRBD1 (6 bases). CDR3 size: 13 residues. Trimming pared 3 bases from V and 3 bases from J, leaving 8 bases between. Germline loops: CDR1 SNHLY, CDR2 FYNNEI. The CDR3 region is CASSENREETQYF. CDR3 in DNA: TGTGCCAGCAGTGAGAACAGGGAAGAGACCCAGTACTTC.

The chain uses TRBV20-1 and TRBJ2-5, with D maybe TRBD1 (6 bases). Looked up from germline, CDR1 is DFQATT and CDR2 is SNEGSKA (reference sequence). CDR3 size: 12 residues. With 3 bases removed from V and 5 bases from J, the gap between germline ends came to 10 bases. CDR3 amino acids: CSASRGFETQYF. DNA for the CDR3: TGCAGTGCTAGTAGGGGGTTTGAGACCCAGTACTTC.